These T cell receptor beta chains were read from a single sample in a study of cytomegalovirus exposure and HLA in healthy donors. Only in-frame clones appear in the TCRdb table, and some are missing; sequencing was by immunoSEQ multiplex PCR. The data show 85,000 to 100,000 clones, 64% seen once. Input material: PBMCs. These receptors all stem from a man in his sixties in good health and CMV-seronegative. Each CDR3 is given with its conserved first and last residue. Each record gives: CDR3 length, D gene, V gene, clone size, J gene, CDR3 DNA, CDR3 protein. D genes are given only for firm matches. The size field is filled for only some rows; it gives once, few, many or a size class.

>17|TRBD2|TRBV14|few|TRBJ2-3
TGTGCCAGCAGCCAAGAAGTGGGACTAGCGGGAGTAGATACGCAGTATTTT
CASSQEVGLAGVDTQYF
>17|TRBD1|TRBV5-4|NA|TRBJ1-2
TGTGCCAGCAGCTTGGTTTTGGGCAGGGGGTCAATGGGTGGCTACACCTTC
CASSLVLGRGSMGGYTF
>15|TRBD1|TRBV10-1|NA|TRBJ1-1
TGCGCCAGCAGGAACTTACAGGGGGTTAGGTCTGAAGCTTTCTTT
CASRNLQGVRSEAFF
>11|NA|TRBV20-1|NA|TRBJ2-3
TGCAGTGCGAACAAATTAGATACGCAGTATTTT
CSANKLDTQYF
>13|NA|TRBV6-6|NA|TRBJ1-2
TGTGCCAGCAGTTCGCGGGGACCAGGTGGCTACACCTTC
CASSSRGPGGYTF
>17|NA|TRBV27|once|TRBJ2-1
TGTGCCAGCAGGCCTCGACGTGGTGGAGGAACCTACAATGAGCAGTTCTTC
CASRPRRGGGTYNEQFF
>15|NA|TRBV11-3|few|TRBJ1-3
TGTGCCAGCAGCGCCGACAGCAACTCTGGAAACACCATATATTTT
CASSADSNSGNTIYF
>16|TRBD1|TRBV11-3|NA|TRBJ2-1
TGTGCCAGCAACACCCCCGGGACAGGGGGCTTCCATGAGCAGTTCTTC
CASNTPGTGGFHEQFF
>14|TRBD1|TRBV28|NA|TRBJ2-7
TGTGCCAGCAGTTTGTCAGGGGGAACCTACGAGCAGTACTTC
CASSLSGGTYEQYF
>14|TRBD1|TRBV6-1|few|TRBJ2-3
TGTGCCAGCTTCTGGACAGGCAGCACAGATACGCAGTATTTT
CASFWTGSTDTQYF
>16|TRBD2|TRBV7-2|NA|TRBJ2-7
TGTGCCAGCAACATCGCTAGCGGGCTGATACCCTACGAGCAGTACTTC
CASNIASGLIPYEQYF
>14|NA|TRBV7-9|many|TRBJ2-1
TGTGCCAGCAGCCCATCACTAGCATTCAATGAGCAGTTCTTC
CASSPSLAFNEQFF
>12|NA|TRBV2|NA|TRBJ2-3
TGTGCCAGCAAAGGGGACACAGATACGCAGTATTTT
CASKGDTDTQYF
>15|NA|TRBV27|NA|TRBJ2-1
TGTGCCAGCAGCGGTCGTTCGGGGTCCTACAATGAGCAGTTCTTC
CASSGRSGSYNEQFF
>15|NA|TRBV5-1|NA|TRBJ2-3
TGCGCCAGCAGCGCAGGGGGGACTAGCACAGATACGCAGTATTTT
CASSAGGTSTDTQYF
>13|NA|TRBV12-2|NA|TRBJ1-2
TGTGCAAGTCGCCCCAGAGGGGGCAGAGGCTACACCTTC
CASRPRGGRGYTF
>16|NA|TRBV7-3|NA|TRBJ1-3
TGTGCCAGCAGCCCGTACCTTACAGGCTCTGGAAACACCATATATTTT
CASSPYLTGSGNTIYF
>14|NA|TRBV6-5|NA|TRBJ1-6
TGTGCCAGCAGTTACTGGGCGGGGAATTCACCCCTCCACTTT
CASSYWAGNSPLHF
>15|NA|TRBV28|NA|TRBJ1-5
TGTGCCACCAAGAGGCAAATTCTAGGCAATCAGCCCCAGCATTTT
CATKRQILGNQPQHF
>15|TRBD1|TRBV5-1|few|TRBJ1-4
TGCGCCAGCGCACGATGGGCGACAGGGGAGGAAAAACTGTTTTTT
CASARWATGEEKLFF
>16|TRBD1|TRBV6-4|once|TRBJ2-1
TGTGCCAGCAGCCACGGACAGGGAGCCACCTACAATGAGCAGTTCTTC
CASSHGQGATYNEQFF
>16|TRBD1|TRBV5-5|NA|TRBJ2-5
TGTGCCAGCAGCTTGCTTGGACAGGGGGTTTTAGAGACCCAGTACTTC
CASSLLGQGVLETQYF
>16|TRBD2|TRBV27|few|TRBJ2-1
TGTGCCAGCATGGTACGTTTTGGTAGCGGGTACAATGAGCAGTTCTTC
CASMVRFGSGYNEQFF
>16|TRBD1|TRBV10-3|NA|TRBJ2-1
TGTGCCATCACCAAGACAGCAGGACAGGGAGCTGTTGCGCAGTTCTTC
CAITKTAGQGAVAQFF
>14|NA|TRBV7-3|NA|TRBJ2-7
TGTGCCAGCAGCTTACCCGGAACAGGGAACGAGCAGTACTTC
CASSLPGTGNEQYF
>14|NA|TRBV5-4|few|TRBJ2-3
TGTGCCAGCATCGATCGGCTAGCGTCAGATACGCAGTATTTT
CASIDRLASDTQYF
>13|TRBD1|TRBV7-6|NA|TRBJ1-5
TGTGCCAGCAGCCCAGGGGGCGGCCAGCCCCAGCATTTT
CASSPGGGQPQHF
>15|TRBD1|TRBV19|NA|TRBJ1-5
TGTGCCAGTAGTATCTCGGACAGGGCCGGTCAGCCCCAGCATTTT
CASSISDRAGQPQHF
>14|TRBD2|TRBV10-1|NA|TRBJ2-3
TGCGCCAGCAGTTCCTCGGGGGGGGCAGATACGCAGTATTTT
CASSSSGGADTQYF
>13|TRBD1|TRBV29-1|NA|TRBJ1-2
TGCAGCGTGGGGGGACAGGGATCCTATGGCTACACCTTC
CSVGGQGSYGYTF
>12|TRBD2|TRBV25-1|medium-sized|TRBJ2-7
TGTGCCAGCAAAGGGACTACCAACGAGCAGTACTTC
CASKGTTNEQYF
>12|NA|TRBV18|NA|TRBJ2-7
TGTGCCAGCTCACGGACAGACTACGAGCAGTACTTC
CASSRTDYEQYF
>15|NA|TRBV9|NA|TRBJ2-7
TGTGCCAGCAGCGTAATGACAGAGCAGACCTACGGGCAGTACTTC
CASSVMTEQTYGQYF
>13|NA|TRBV12-5|NA|TRBJ1-1
TGTGCTAGTGGTACTACAGGGTTGCCTGAAGCTTTCTTT
CASGTTGLPEAFF
>12|NA|TRBV6-1|NA|TRBJ1-2
TGTGCCAGCAGCTTATCAGGGGAAGGCTACACCTTC
CASSLSGEGYTF
>9|NA|TRBV28|NA|TRBJ1-2
TGTGCCAGCAGCCCGGGGGGCACCTTC
CASSPGGTF
>17|NA|TRBV5-1|NA|TRBJ2-1
TGCGCCAGCAGCTGGAGGCCCAAGTTAAGCTCCTACAATGAGCAGTTCTTC
CASSWRPKLSSYNEQFF
>16|TRBD2|TRBV6-5|NA|TRBJ2-1
TGTGCCAGCAGTTCCACGGGACTAGCTAACTACAATGAGCAGTTCTTC
CASSSTGLANYNEQFF
>15|NA|TRBV11-2|NA|TRBJ1-3
TGTGCCAGCAGCTCGCAGGGTGGCTCTGGAAACACCATATATTTT
CASSSQGGSGNTIYF
>18|TRBD2|TRBV9|NA|TRBJ2-3
TGTGCCAGCAGCGTAGTTCCTTTTGGGGGAGGGAGCACAGATACGCAGTATTTT
CASSVVPFGGGSTDTQYF
>15|TRBD2|TRBV4-1|NA|TRBJ2-2
TGCGCCAGCAAACTAGCGGGGGCGAACACCGGGGAGCTGTTTTTT
CASKLAGANTGELFF
>17|NA|TRBV5-4|NA|TRBJ1-2
TGTGCCAGCAGCTTGTTATCACTCGGGGCGGGAGACTATGGCTACACCTTC
CASSLLSLGAGDYGYTF
>15|TRBD2|TRBV27|few|TRBJ2-5
TGTGCCAGCAGAATTCGGACTAGCGGCCAAGAGACCCAGTACTTC
CASRIRTSGQETQYF
>15|NA|TRBV9|NA|TRBJ1-4
TGTGCCAGCAGCCCCATTACGGCAACTAATGAAAAACTGTTTTTT
CASSPITATNEKLFF
>15|NA|TRBV6-5|NA|TRBJ1-1
TGTGCCAGCAGTTACACGTATTCGGGGGACACTGAAGCTTTCTTT
CASSYTYSGDTEAFF
>16|NA|TRBV6-5|NA|TRBJ1-1
TGTGCCAGCAGTTACCACAGGCTTGGCCGCGACACTGAAGCTTTCTTT
CASSYHRLGRDTEAFF
>14|TRBD2|TRBV27|few|TRBJ2-1
TGTGCCAGCAGTTGGACTAGCGGGAGCCATGAGCAGTTCTTC
CASSWTSGSHEQFF